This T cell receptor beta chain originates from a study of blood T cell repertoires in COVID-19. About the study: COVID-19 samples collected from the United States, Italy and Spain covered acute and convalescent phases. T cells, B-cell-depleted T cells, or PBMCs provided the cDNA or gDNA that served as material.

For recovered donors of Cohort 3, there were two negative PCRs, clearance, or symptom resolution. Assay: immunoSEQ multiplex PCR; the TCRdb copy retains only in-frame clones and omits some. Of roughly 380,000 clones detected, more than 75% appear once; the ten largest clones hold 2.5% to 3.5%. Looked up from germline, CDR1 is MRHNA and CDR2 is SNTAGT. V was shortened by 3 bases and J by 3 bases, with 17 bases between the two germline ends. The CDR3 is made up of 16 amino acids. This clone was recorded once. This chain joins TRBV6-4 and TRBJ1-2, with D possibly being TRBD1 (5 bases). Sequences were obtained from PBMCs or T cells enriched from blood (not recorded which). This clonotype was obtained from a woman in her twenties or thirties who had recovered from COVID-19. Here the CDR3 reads CASSETTGELHYGYTF. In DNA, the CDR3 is TGTGCCAGCAGTGAGACAACGGGGGAGCTACACTATGGCTACACCTTC.